This T cell receptor beta chain was documented in a study of PD-1 blockade in classical Hodgkin lymphoma. Germline CDR1 reads SNHLY; CDR2 reads FYNNEI. Trimming pared 6 bases from V and 2 bases from J, leaving 14 bases between. This CDR3 has 14 amino acids. The method was immunoSEQ multiplex PCR; TCRdb's version includes in-frame clones alone and lacks a portion of them. The sample consists of 9,000 or so clones, 85% to 90% of them appearing once. Time point here: cycle 4 day 1 (C4D1), after 6 weeks of nivolumab. All patients relapsed after autologous stem cell transplantation, and brentuximab vedotin exposure varied.

This clonotype originated in a human donor with classical Hodgkin lymphoma. The starting material was peripheral blood mononuclear cells (PBMCs), obtained before the fourth cycle of nivolumab. The chain combines TRBV2 with TRBJ2-7, with TRBD2 as a possible D gene (6 bases). CDR3 sequence reads: CASRRQGGPYEQYF. The DNA for the CDR3 is TGTGCCAGCAGACGCCAGGGAGGCCCCTACGAGCAGTACTTC.